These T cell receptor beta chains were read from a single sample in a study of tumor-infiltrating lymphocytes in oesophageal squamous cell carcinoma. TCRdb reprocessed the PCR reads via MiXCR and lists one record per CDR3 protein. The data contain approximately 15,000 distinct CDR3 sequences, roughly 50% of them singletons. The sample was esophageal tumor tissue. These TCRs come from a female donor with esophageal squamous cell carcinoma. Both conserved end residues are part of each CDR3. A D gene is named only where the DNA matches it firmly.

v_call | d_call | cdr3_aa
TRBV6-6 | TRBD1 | CASSVEKGQGYSPLHF
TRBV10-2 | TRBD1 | CASSTATGQGAYGYTF
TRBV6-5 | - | CASNPDGGYYNEQFF
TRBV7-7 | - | CASSLEEATNNEQFF
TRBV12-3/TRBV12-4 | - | CASSFGGSQGNSPLHF
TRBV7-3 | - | CASSLLAFSYNEQYF
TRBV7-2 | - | CASSKQAQETQYF
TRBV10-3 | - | CAISESEGFYEQYF
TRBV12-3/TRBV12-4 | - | CASSLGQNYEQYF
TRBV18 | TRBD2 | CASSTLAATGGEQFF
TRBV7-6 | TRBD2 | CASSSGSRGGTDTQYF
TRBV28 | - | CASSSVGRQGQSRSYEQYF
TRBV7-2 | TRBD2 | CASSFRAGRGRSYEQYF
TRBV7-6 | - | CASSLAGSEQYF
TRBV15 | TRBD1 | CATSRAGQGSYEQFF
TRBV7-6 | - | CASTLLWGAGDTQYF
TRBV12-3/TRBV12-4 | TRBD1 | CACRDSINSPLHF
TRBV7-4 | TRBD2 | CASSSQRRVGGVYNEQFF
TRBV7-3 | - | CASIRTLQETQYF
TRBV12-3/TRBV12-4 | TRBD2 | CASSSRRTSDSSYEQYF
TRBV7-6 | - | CASSLARGDTQYF
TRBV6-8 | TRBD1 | CARTSRQGGYTF
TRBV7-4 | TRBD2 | CASSLEWREGEQFF
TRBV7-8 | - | CASSQGDPTDTQYF
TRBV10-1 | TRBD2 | CASSVGLAGGNGEQYF
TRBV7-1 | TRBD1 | CASTTGQGRYGYTF
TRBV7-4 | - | CASSRPPGRWQFF
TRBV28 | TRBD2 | CASSSTSGRETDTQYF